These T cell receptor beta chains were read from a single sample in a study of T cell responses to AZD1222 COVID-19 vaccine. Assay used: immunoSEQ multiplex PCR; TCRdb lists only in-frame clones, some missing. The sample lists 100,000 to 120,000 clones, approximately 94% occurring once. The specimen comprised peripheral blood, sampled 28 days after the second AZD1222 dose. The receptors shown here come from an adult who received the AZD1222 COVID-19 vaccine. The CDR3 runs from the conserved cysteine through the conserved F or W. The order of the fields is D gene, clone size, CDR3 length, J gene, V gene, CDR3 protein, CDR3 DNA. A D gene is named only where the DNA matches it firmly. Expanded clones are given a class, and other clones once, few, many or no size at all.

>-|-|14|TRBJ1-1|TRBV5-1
CASSALVGNTEAFF
TGCGCCAGCAGTGCTCTCGTGGGGAACACTGAAGCTTTCTTT
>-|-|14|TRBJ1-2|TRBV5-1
CASSLAGSDYGYTF
TGCGCCAGCAGCTTGGCAGGGAGCGACTATGGCTACACCTTC
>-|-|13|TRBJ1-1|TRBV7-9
CASSYPAGGEAFF
TGTGCCAGCAGCTACCCGGCGGGGGGGGAAGCTTTCTTT
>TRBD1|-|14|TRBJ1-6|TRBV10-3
CAINWDRKNSPLHF
TGTGCCATCAACTGGGACAGGAAAAATTCACCCCTCCACTTT
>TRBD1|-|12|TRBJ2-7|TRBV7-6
CASSRQGYEQYF
TGTGCCAGCAGCCGACAGGGTTACGAGCAGTACTTC
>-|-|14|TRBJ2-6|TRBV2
CATLLDSGANVLTF
TGTGCCACGTTACTGGACTCTGGGGCCAACGTCCTGACTTTC
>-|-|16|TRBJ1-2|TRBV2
CASSPAQGMMAWGYTF
TGTGCCAGCAGTCCTGCCCAGGGGATGATGGCGTGGGGCTACACCTTC
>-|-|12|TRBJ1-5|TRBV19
CASKAGYQPQHF
TGTGCCAGTAAGGCAGGCTATCAGCCCCAGCATTTT
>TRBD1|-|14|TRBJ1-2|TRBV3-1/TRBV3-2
CASSQITGAGGYTF
TGTGCCAGCAGCCAAATTACAGGGGCAGGTGGCTACACCTTC
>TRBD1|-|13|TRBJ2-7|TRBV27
CASSSGGGYEQYF
TGTGCCAGCAGTTCAGGGGGCGGATACGAGCAGTACTTC
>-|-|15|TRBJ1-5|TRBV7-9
CASSRGDAWDQPQHF
TGTGCCAGCAGCCGGGGGGACGCTTGGGATCAGCCCCAGCATTTT
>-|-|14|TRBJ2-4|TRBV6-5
CASSYGLAKNIQYF
TGTGCCAGCAGTTATGGGTTAGCCAAAAACATTCAGTACTTC
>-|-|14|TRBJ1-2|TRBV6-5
CASRETGKRYGYTF
TGTGCCAGCAGAGAGACGGGCAAACGCTATGGCTACACCTTC
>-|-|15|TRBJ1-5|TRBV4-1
CASSQMTGSNQPQHF
TGCGCCAGCAGCCAAATGACAGGTAGCAATCAGCCCCAGCATTTT
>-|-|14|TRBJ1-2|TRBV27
CASSLGQANYGYTF
TGTGCCAGCAGTTTAGGGCAGGCTAACTATGGCTACACCTTC
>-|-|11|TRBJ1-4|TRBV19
CASGSREKLFF
TGTGCCAGCGGATCGCGGGAAAAACTGTTTTTT
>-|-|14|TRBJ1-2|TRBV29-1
CSVERVGGAYGYTF
TGCAGCGTTGAAAGGGTCGGGGGCGCCTATGGCTACACCTTC
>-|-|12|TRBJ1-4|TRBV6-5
CASSSQGEKLFF
TGTGCCAGCAGTTCCCAAGGTGAAAAACTGTTTTTT
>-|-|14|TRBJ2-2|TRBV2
CASCLNGNTGELFF
TGTGCCAGCTGCCTGAACGGGAACACCGGGGAGCTGTTTTTT
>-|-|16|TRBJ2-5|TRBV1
CTSSQDSYRSAETQYF
TGCACCAGCAGCCAAGATAGCTATCGTTCGGCGGAGACCCAGTACTTC
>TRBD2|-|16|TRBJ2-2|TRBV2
CASSEVGGGNTGELFF
TGTGCCAGCAGTGAAGTGGGCGGGGGGAACACCGGGGAGCTGTTTTTT
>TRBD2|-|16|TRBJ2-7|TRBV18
CASSHGLVRDGYEQYF
TGTGCCAGCTCACACGGACTAGTTAGGGACGGGTACGAGCAGTACTTC
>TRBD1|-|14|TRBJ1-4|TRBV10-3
CAISGTGENEKLFF
TGTGCCATCAGTGGTACAGGGGAAAATGAAAAACTGTTTTTT
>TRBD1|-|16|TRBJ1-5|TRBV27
CASSLLIPTGDQPQHF
TGTGCCAGCAGTTTGTTAATCCCGACAGGGGATCAGCCCCAGCATTTT
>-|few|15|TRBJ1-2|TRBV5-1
CASSLNPGSAYGYTF
TGCGCCAGCAGCCTCAATCCGGGATCCGCCTATGGCTACACCTTC
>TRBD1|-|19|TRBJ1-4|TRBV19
CASSIAAGTGDATNEKLFF
TGTGCCAGTAGTATAGCGGCCGGGACAGGGGATGCAACTAATGAAAAACTGTTTTTT
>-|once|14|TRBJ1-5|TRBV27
CASSLSGGLQPQHF
TGTGCCAGCAGTTTATCGGGGGGGTTGCAGCCCCAGCATTTT
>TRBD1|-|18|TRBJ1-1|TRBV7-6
CASSEYRTGVNGNTEAFF
TGTGCCAGCAGCGAATACCGGACAGGGGTAAATGGGAACACTGAAGCTTTCTTT
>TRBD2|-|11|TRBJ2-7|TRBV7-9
CASSSRGEQYF
TGTGCCAGCAGCTCTCGGGGGGAACAGTACTTC
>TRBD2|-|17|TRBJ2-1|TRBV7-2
CASSSRTSGSLYNEQFF
TGTGCCAGCAGCTCCCGGACTAGCGGGAGTCTCTACAATGAGCAGTTCTTC
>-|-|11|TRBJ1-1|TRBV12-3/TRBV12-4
CASSLGWEAFF
TGTGCCAGCAGTTTAGGGTGGGAAGCTTTCTTT
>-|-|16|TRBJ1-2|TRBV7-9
CASSLAAGAHSYGYTF
TGTGCCAGCAGCTTAGCAGCTGGGGCCCACTCCTATGGCTACACCTTC
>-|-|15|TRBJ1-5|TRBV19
CASSIPRVSNQPQHF
TGTGCCAGTAGTATTCCCAGAGTTAGCAATCAGCCCCAGCATTTT
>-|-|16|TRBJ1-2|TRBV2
CASSPLRSSRAYGYTF
TGTGCCAGCAGTCCGCTTCGGTCCAGCCGGGCCTATGGCTACACCTTC
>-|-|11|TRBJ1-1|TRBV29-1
CSVADGELAFF
TGCAGCGTTGCTGACGGTGAGTTAGCTTTCTTT
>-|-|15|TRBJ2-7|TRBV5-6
CASSLGAGDLYEQYF
TGTGCCAGCAGCCTAGGAGCGGGCGACCTCTACGAGCAGTACTTC
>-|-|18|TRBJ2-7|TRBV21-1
CASSKTGVGQGGVYEQYF
TGTGCCAGCAGCAAAACGGGGGTGGGACAGGGGGGTGTTTACGAGCAGTACTTC
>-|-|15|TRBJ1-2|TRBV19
CASSTGLGRDYGYTF
TGTGCCAGTAGTACGGGGCTGGGGCGTGACTATGGCTACACCTTC
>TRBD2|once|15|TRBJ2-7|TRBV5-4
CASSLEGTSPIEQYF
TGTGCCAGCAGCTTGGAAGGGACTAGCCCGATCGAGCAGTACTTC
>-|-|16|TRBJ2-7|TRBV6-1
CASSDYLMISSYEQYF
TGTGCCAGCAGTGATTACCTTATGATCTCAAGCTACGAGCAGTACTTC
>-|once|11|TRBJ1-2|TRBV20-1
CSARGDYGYTF
TGCAGTGCTAGGGGCGACTATGGCTACACCTTC
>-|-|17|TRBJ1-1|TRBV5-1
CASSFTKGHLPNTEAFF
TGCGCCAGCAGCTTTACGAAGGGACACCTCCCGAACACTGAAGCTTTCTTT
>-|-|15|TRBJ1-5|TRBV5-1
CASSLMGGIGQPQHF
TGCGCCAGCAGCTTGATGGGAGGGATCGGTCAGCCCCAGCATTTT
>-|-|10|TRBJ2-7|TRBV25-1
CASSGREQYF
TGTGCCAGCAGTGGGAGGGAGCAGTACTTC
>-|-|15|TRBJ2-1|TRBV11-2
CASSLGMRRYNEQFF
TGTGCCAGCAGCTTAGGGATGCGGCGCTACAATGAGCAGTTCTTC
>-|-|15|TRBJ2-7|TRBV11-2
CASSLGRGPAGEQYF
TGTGCCAGCAGCTTAGGGAGGGGCCCAGCGGGCGAGCAGTACTTC
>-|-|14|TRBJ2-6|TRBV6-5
CASSYSHGANVLTF
TGTGCCAGCAGTTACTCCCATGGGGCCAACGTCCTGACTTTC